This entry lists 31 T cell receptor beta chains sequenced from one sample in a study of regulatory T cells in long-lasting Graves disease. Researchers made TCR beta libraries by using iRepertoire HTBI primers and running Arm-PCR on CDR3 regions. In TCRdb, the multiplex PCR reads were re-called with MiXCR into one record per CDR3 protein. The repertoire consists of some 450,000 distinct CDR3 sequences, with around 24% occurring once and the leading ten covering roughly 30%. Time point given: persistent/refractory GD, antithyroid drugs over 5 years with positive TRAb. After RNA was extracted from PBMCs, the TCR library was made from it. The sample here was peripheral blood mononuclear cells (PBMCs), taken when the disease was refractory, from a patient treated with antithyroid drugs. These receptors all come from a female donor with Graves disease.

In its sample, this clonotype was seen a few times. The gene calls are TRBV5-1 and TRBJ2-5; either TRBD1 or TRBD2 may fit D (5 bases each). The CDR3 runs to 15 residues. CDR1 is SGHRS, CDR2 YFSETQ, per germline. Trimming cost V 0 bases and J 5 bases, with 14 bases left between them. For the CDR3, the DNA is TGCGCCAGCAGCTTGGAGGGGACGCCCCGCGAGACCCAGTACTTC. Protein: CASSLEGTPRETQYF.

This clonotype was recorded at least ten times. The chain carries TRBV9 and TRBJ1-1; no clear D gene. The germline V gene encodes CDR1 SGDLS and CDR2 YYNGEE. This CDR3 has 14 amino acids. Trimming took off 0 bases at V and 5 bases at J, with 11 bases between the two ends. The CDR3 DNA sequence: TGTGCCAGCAGCGTAGCGGCCGTTGGTACTGAAGCTTTCTTT. This sequence encodes CASSVAAVGTEAFF.

The table lists this clonotype with a few counts. This may be a read error, as it is one base from a much larger clone. The V call is TRBV7-8, the J call TRBJ2-5; 9 nucleotides align to TRBD2. Germline CDR1 and CDR2: SGHVS and FQNEAQ. The CDR3 spans 15 residues. The CDR3 is CASSNRLAAQGTQYF. The CDR3 nucleotides are TGTGCCAGCAGCAACCGACTAGCGGCCCAAGGGACCCAGTACTTC.

This clonotype was observed a handful of times. V and J are TRBV30 and TRBJ1-5, with D possibly matching TRBD1 (5 bases). Deletions cut 2 bases from V and 1 base from J, with 12 bases between. This CDR3 spans 15 amino acids. CDR1 and CDR2 from the germline V gene are GTSNPN and SVGIG (reference sequence). This CDR3 is CAWSLQGSSNQPQHF. CDR3 nucleotides: TGTGCCTGGAGTCTTCAGGGTAGCAGCAATCAGCCCCAGCATTTT.

This clonotype was detected a few times. This rearrangement joins TRBV5-1 to TRBJ2-7; a weak D match, TRBD1 (6 bases). From germline, CDR1 is SGHRS and CDR2 YFSETQ. The length of the CDR3 is 14 residues. The V gene lost 4 bases and the J gene lost 4 bases, with 15 bases spanning the gap. CDR3 nucleotides: TGCGCCAGCAGCCCCGGGACATTCCTGTACGAGCAGTACTTC. This translates into CASSPGTFLYEQYF.

This clonotype was counted only a few times. The rearrangement links TRBV20-1 to TRBJ2-7; D is unclear. The germline CDR1 and CDR2 sequences are DFQATT and SNEGSKA (reference sequence). V lost 3 bases and J 3 bases, leaving 18 bases between the germline ends. The CDR3 covers 15 residues. The CDR3 spells CSASKDLDRHYEQYF. In DNA, the CDR3 is TGCAGTGCTAGCAAGGACCTGGACCGTCACTACGAGCAGTACTTC.

The chain employs TRBV19 and TRBJ2-7; 8 bases align to TRBD1. CDR3 size: 16 residues. Trimming at V came to 4 bases and at J to 2 bases, leaving 10 bases not matched to a gene. CDR1 LNHDA and CDR2 SQIVND come from the germline V gene (reference sequence). The CDR3, as DNA: TGTGCCAGTAGTAAACAAGACAGGGGATTTACCTACGAGCAGTACTTC. Translation gives CASSKQDRGFTYEQYF. The full variable domain, in which reference TRBV19 and TRBJ2-7 provide the parts outside the CDR3, is DGGITQSPKYLFRKEGQNVTLSCEQNLNHDAMYWYRQDPGQGLRLIYYSQIVNDFQKGDIAEGYSVSREKKESFPLTVTSAQKNPTAFYLCASSKQDRGFTYEQYFGPGTRLTVT.

In its sample, this clonotype was seen many times. The chain recombines TRBV28 with TRBJ2-5; 10 bases agree with TRBD2. The V gene's germline CDR1 is MDHEN and CDR2 SYDVKM. The CDR3 runs 15 residues. Unmatched junction bases numbered 8, after V lost 5 bases and J lost 5 bases. In DNA, the CDR3 is TGTGCCAGCAGTCCCCTAGCGGGAGTGTTGGAGACCCAGTACTTC. Its translation: CASSPLAGVLETQYF.

This sequence joins TRBV29-1 and TRBJ2-7; TRBD2 is a possible D gene (5 bases). V gave up 5 bases and J gave up 1 base, with 9 bases separating them. CDR3 length: 12 residues. The germline CDR1 and CDR2 sequences are SQVTM and ANQGSEA. The CDR3 bases are TGCAGCGTTTGTGAGGGTTCCTACGAGCAGTACTTC. This translates into CSVCEGSYEQYF.

The CDR3 bases are TGCGCCAGCAGCGTGAACCAGGGACGTGGCTACACCTTC. Encoded protein: CASSVNQGRGYTF. The V and J genes are TRBV5-1 and TRBJ1-2; the D gene is possibly TRBD1 (5 bases). Between the trimmed V and J ends, which lost 4 bases and 7 bases, there was a span of 14 bases. The CDR3 extends over 13 amino acids. Germline V gene sequence: CDR1 SGHRS, CDR2 YFSETQ.

This clonotype was picked up many times. The chain combines TRBV6-1 with TRBJ2-4, with 7 positions matching TRBD1. This CDR3 region has 15 residues. V shed 7 bases, J shed 1 base, and the junction held 7 bases outside the gene matches. Germline CDR1 and CDR2: MNHNS and SASEGT. For the CDR3, the DNA is TGTGCCAGCACCACCCTGGACAGGGCCAAAAACATTCAGTACTTC. Its protein product is CASTTLDRAKNIQYF.

This clonotype was counted at least ten times. The chain is built from TRBV28 and TRBJ2-7; weak D call: TRBD1 (5 bases). CDR1 is MDHEN, CDR2 SYDVKM, per germline. V lost 3 bases, J lost 4 bases, and 10 bases lay in between. The CDR3 runs to 13 residues. The CDR3: CASSFLGQYEQYF. DNA of the CDR3: TGTGCCAGCAGTTTCCTGGGGCAATACGAGCAGTACTTC.

The chain joins TRBV4-1 to TRBJ1-2; D possibly corresponds to TRBD1 (5 bases). The CDR3 covers 17 residues. Germline CDR1 is MGHRA and CDR2 is YSYEKL. V lost 3 bases to trimming and J lost 7 bases, with 24 bases between them. The CDR3 reads CASSHRRVSEGVGGYTF. CDR3 in DNA: TGCGCCAGCAGCCATCGCAGGGTATCGGAAGGGGTAGGTGGCTACACCTTC.

The chain carries TRBV6-5 and TRBJ2-4; 10 positions match TRBD2. From germline, CDR1 is MNHEY and CDR2 SVGAGI. Germline trimming cut 0 bases from V and 6 bases from J; bases unmatched to any gene: 11. The CDR3 sequence is 18 residues long. CDR3 sequence reads: CASSYSMDSGRFRNIQYF. The CDR3 coding sequence is TGTGCCAGCAGTTACTCGATGGATAGCGGGAGGTTCAGAAACATTCAGTACTTC.

The table lists this clonotype with a few counts. The genes are TRBV20-1 and TRBJ1-4, with D unresolved. Germline V gene data show CDR1 as DFQATT and CDR2 as SNEGSKA (reference sequence). The CDR3 contains 14 residues. V was clipped by 1 base and J by 6 bases, with 12 bases between them. The CDR3 nucleotides are TGCAGTGCTAGAGCAGCCCGGAGGGATGAAAAACTGTTTTTT. Protein product: CSARAARRDEKLFF.

The rearrangement joins TRBV5-5 to TRBJ2-7; a weak D match, TRBD2 (7 bases). The CDR3 covers 15 residues. Germline-derived CDR1 and CDR2 are SGHKS and YYEKEE (reference sequence). V was clipped by 1 base and J by 6 bases, with 17 bases between them. The CDR3, as DNA: TGTGCCAGCAGCTTGAGGGGGGCCGGGGGGCTCGAGCAGTACTTC. Its protein is CASSLRGAGGLEQYF.

This clonotype was counted a few times. The rearrangement joins TRBV2 to TRBJ1-4, with 11 bases matching TRBD1. The J segment lost 7 bases and the V segment lost 2 bases, leaving 3 bases of the junction unmatched. Per germline, CDR1 SNHLY and CDR2 FYNNEI. This CDR3 has 15 amino acids. The CDR3 DNA follows: TGTGCCAGCAGTGAAAGGACAGGGGGCTTTGAAAAACTGTTTTTT. This codes for CASSERTGGFEKLFF.

The table lists this clonotype with a few counts. The J gene is TRBJ2-2, the V gene TRBV5-1; D not certain. V was clipped by 2 bases and J by 1 base, with 3 bases between them. Per the germline V gene, CDR1 is SGHRS and CDR2 is YFSETQ. This CDR3 comprises 13 residues. The CDR3 loop reads CASSFENTGELFF. CDR3 bases: TGCGCCAGCAGCTTCGAGAACACCGGGGAGCTGTTTTTT.

This clonotype was seen more than once but under ten times. V is TRBV28 and J is TRBJ2-4; TRBD1 is a possible D gene (6 bases). The CDR3 totals 13 residues. Germline V CDR1 and CDR2: MDHEN, SYDVKM. Trimming took 5 bases from V and 4 from J, leaving 9 bases between them. The CDR3 region has the DNA TGTGCCAGCAGTCGACAGGTTAAAAACATTCAGTACTTC. Translated, it gives CASSRQVKNIQYF. The variable domain in full, completed from reference TRBV28 and TRBJ2-4, reads DVKVTQSSRYLVKRTGEKVFLECVQDMDHENMFWYRQDPGLGLRLIYFSYDVKMKEKGDIPEGYSVSREKKERFSLILESASTNQTSMYLCASSRQVKNIQYFGAGTRLSVL.

Ten or more counts support this clonotype. The rearrangement uses TRBV6-2 or TRBV6-3 and TRBJ1-5, with D hard to call. CDR3 size: 12 residues. The V gene lost 2 bases and the J gene lost 6 bases, with 5 bases spanning the gap. Germline CDR1 MNHEY, CDR2 SVGEGT. CDR3 loop: CASSYGRQPQHF. The CDR3 nucleotides read TGTGCCAGCAGTTACGGGCGTCAGCCCCAGCATTTT.

In its sample, this clonotype was seen a few times. The CDR3 sequence: CASSTLGTGGEGAFF. The CDR3, as DNA: TGTGCCAGCAGTACCCTGGGGACAGGGGGCGAAGGAGCTTTCTTT. The V gene is TRBV6-1, the J gene TRBJ1-1; 12 bases match TRBD1. The germline V gene has CDR1 MNHNS and CDR2 SASEGT. V was clipped by 5 bases and J by 10 bases; unmatched bases: 11. This CDR3 comprises 15 residues.

The CDR3 DNA is TGTGCCAGTAGTATACACCCGGGACAGGGGAAGCATGGCTACACCTTC. Amino acids: CASSIHPGQGKHGYTF. The chain combines TRBV19 with TRBJ1-2; 10 bases fit TRBD1. Germline V gives CDR1 LNHDA, CDR2 SQIVND (reference sequence). The V segment lost 2 bases and the J segment 6 bases; nucleotides outside the gene matches: 9. The CDR3 totals 16 residues.

Ten or more counts support this clonotype. V and J are TRBV7-2 and TRBJ1-1, with D possibly TRBD1 on 5 matching bases. CDR1 and CDR2 from the germline V gene are SGHTA and FQGNSA. The V end was cut by 6 bases, the J end by 7 bases, with 18 bases between. The CDR3 runs 14 residues. In nucleotides, the CDR3 is TGTGCCAGCAGTCCCGTATGGGGCAGCCATGAAGCTTTCTTT. Protein sequence: CASSPVWGSHEAFF.

Concerning this clonotype: A much larger clonotype is one base distant, so this may be a read error. This chain uses TRBV15 with TRBJ1-2; D is ambiguous. The CDR3 extends over 12 amino acids. V dropped 8 bases and J dropped 2 bases, with 9 bases sitting between them. The germline V gene has CDR1 LNHNV and CDR2 YYDKDF (reference sequence). The CDR3 protein is CATAVDNYGYTF. The CDR3, as DNA: TGTGCCACCGCAGTAGACAACTATGGCTACACCTTC.

The V and J genes are TRBV24-1 and TRBJ2-5, with D perhaps TRBD1 (6 bases). Germline CDR1 and CDR2: KGHDR and SFDVKD. Trimming cost V 4 bases and J 2 bases, with 16 bases left between them. The CDR3 has 16 residues. DNA for the CDR3: TGTGCCACCAGTGACCGAGACAGGAATCCACAAGAGACCCAGTACTTC. Residues: CATSDRDRNPQETQYF.

This clonotype appeared many times. The V gene is TRBV10-3, the J gene TRBJ2-7, with 7 nucleotides matching TRBD1. Germline V CDR1 and CDR2: ENHRY, SYGVKD. This CDR3 has 13 residues. V trimming: 10 bases; J trimming: 0 bases; junction bases outside the gene matches: 6. CDR3 DNA sequence: TGTGCCACCTCTCAGGGGGACTCCTACGAGCAGTACTTC. Protein product: CATSQGDSYEQYF.

Remarks on this clonotype: A read error may be the cause here, since a much bigger clone is one base away. The chain employs TRBV7-2 and TRBJ1-1; D is possibly TRBD1 (6 bases). The CDR3 sequence is 13 residues long. Germline V gene sequence: CDR1 SGHTA, CDR2 FQGNSA. The CDR3 coding sequence is TGTGCCAGCAGTCCGAGGGGGGACACTGAAGCTTCCTTT. The encoded protein is CASSPRGDTEASF.

Only a few counts were recorded for this clonotype. This chain links TRBV18 with TRBJ1-5; TRBD1 matches at 7 bases. The V segment lost 5 bases and the J segment 1 base; nucleotides outside the gene matches: 5. Germline assignment: CDR1 KGHSH and CDR2 LQKENI. The CDR3 covers 15 residues. The CDR3 loop reads CASSSGGLSNQPQHF. The CDR3 bases are TGTGCCAGCTCATCAGGGGGATTAAGCAATCAGCCCCAGCATTTT.

V usage is TRBV15 and J usage is TRBJ1-1, with no clear D. The CDR3 covers 14 residues. Trimming took 0 bases from V and 1 from J, leaving 6 bases between them. Germline V CDR1 and CDR2: LNHNV, YYDKDF (reference sequence). As DNA, the CDR3 is TGTGCCACCAGCAGAGATACAGCGAACACTGAAGCTTTCTTT. As protein: CATSRDTANTEAFF.

At least ten counts were recorded for this clonotype. The chain couples TRBV3-1 to TRBJ2-7; 8 bases match TRBD2. CDR1 and CDR2 (germline): LGHDT, YNNKEL (reference sequence). V was pared by 4 bases and J by 5 bases, with 1 base of the junction left unmatched. The CDR3 is 12 amino acids. This CDR3 is CASSRTSNEQYF. The CDR3, as DNA: TGTGCCAGCAGCCGGACTAGCAACGAGCAGTACTTC.

The chain uses TRBV10-3 and TRBJ2-2; TRBD1 matches 8 bases. Trimming took 6 bases from V and 5 from J; bases not matched to a gene: 2. Germline values: CDR1 ENHRY, CDR2 SYGVKD. This CDR3 contains 13 residues. The CDR3 reads CAIRDRETGELFF. The CDR3 nucleotides read TGTGCCATCAGGGACAGGGAAACCGGGGAGCTGTTTTTT.